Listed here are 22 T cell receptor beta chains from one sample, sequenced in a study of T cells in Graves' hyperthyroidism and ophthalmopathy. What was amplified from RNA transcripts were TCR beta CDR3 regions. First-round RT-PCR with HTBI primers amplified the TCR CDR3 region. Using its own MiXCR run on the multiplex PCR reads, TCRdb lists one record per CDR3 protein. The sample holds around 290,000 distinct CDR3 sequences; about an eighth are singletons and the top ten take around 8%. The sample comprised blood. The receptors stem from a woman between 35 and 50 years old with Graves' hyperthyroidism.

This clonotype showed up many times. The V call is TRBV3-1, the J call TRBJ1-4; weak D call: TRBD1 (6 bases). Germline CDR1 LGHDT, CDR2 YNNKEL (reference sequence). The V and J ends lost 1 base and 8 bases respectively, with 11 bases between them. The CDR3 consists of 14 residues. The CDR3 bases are TGTGCCAGCAGCCAAGCGGGGGGCGCAGAAAAACTGTTTTTT. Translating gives CASSQAGGAEKLFF.

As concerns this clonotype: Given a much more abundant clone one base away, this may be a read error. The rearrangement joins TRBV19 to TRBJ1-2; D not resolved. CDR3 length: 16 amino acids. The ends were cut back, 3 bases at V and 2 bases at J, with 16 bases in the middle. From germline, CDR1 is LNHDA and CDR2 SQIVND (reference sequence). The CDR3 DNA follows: TGTGCCAGTAGTATGGTATTCAGGAGAACGAACTATGGCTACACCTTC. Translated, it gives CASSMVFRRTNYGYTF.

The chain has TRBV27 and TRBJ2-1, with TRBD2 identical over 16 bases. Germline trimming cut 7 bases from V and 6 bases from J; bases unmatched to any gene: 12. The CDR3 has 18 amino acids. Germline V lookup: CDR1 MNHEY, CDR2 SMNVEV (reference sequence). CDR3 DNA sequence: TGTGCCAGCAAACGATCCGGGACTAGCGGGAGGGCAGGCAATGAGCAGTTCTTC. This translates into CASKRSGTSGRAGNEQFF.

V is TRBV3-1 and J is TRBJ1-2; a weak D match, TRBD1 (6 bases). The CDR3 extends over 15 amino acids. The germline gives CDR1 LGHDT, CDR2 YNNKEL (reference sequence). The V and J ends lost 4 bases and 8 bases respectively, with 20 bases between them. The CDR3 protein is CASSRHRTPRGGYTF. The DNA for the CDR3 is TGTGCCAGCAGCCGACATAGGACGCCCAGGGGAGGCTACACCTTC.

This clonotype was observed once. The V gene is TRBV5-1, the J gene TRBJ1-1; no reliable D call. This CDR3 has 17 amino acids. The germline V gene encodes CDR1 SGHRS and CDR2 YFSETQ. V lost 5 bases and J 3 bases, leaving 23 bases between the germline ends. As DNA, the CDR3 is TGCGCCAGCAGTGAGGGTAGCTGGGCGGGTTTGGACACTGAAGCTTTCTTT. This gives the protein CASSEGSWAGLDTEAFF.

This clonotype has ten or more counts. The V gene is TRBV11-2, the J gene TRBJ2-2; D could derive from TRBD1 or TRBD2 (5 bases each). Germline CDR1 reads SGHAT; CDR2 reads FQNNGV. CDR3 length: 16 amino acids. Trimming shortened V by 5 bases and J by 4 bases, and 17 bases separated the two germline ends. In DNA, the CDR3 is TGTGCCAGCAGCCTACGTCGGGACGCTGGCACCGGGGAGCTGTTTTTT. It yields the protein CASSLRRDAGTGELFF.

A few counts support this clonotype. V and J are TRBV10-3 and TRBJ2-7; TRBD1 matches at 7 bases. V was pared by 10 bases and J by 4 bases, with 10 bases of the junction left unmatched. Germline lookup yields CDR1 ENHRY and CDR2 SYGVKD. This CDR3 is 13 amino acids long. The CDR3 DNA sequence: TGTGCCACCAGGGAGACAGGGCCTTACGAGCAGTACTTC. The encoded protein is CATRETGPYEQYF.

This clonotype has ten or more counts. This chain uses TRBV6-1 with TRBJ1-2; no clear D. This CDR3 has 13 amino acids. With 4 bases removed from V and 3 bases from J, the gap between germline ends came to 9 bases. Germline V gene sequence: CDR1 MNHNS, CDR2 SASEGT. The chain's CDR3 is CASSAQADYGYTF. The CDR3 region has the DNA TGTGCCAGCAGTGCCCAGGCTGACTATGGCTACACCTTC.

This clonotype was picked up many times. The CDR3 is CAISISTVNTEAFF. The CDR3, as DNA: TGTGCCATCAGTATAAGTACGGTGAACACTGAAGCTTTCTTT. This sequence joins TRBV10-3 and TRBJ1-1; no reliable D call. With 5 bases removed from V and 0 bases from J, the gap between germline ends came to 10 bases. CDR1 is ENHRY and CDR2 is SYGVKD in the germline V gene. The CDR3 length is 14 residues.

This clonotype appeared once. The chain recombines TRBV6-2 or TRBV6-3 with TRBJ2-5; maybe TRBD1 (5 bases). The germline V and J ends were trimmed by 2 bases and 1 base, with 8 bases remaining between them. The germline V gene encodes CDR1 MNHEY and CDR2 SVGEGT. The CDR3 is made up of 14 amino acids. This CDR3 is CASSYPDSQETQYF. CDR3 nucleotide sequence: TGTGCCAGCAGTTACCCCGACAGCCAAGAGACCCAGTACTTC.

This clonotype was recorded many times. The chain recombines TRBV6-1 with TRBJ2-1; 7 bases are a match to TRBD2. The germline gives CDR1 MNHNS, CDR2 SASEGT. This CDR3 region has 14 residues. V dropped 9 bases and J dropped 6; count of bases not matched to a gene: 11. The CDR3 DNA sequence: TGTGCCAGGACCGGACTAGTGCCCGCCAATGAGCAGTTCTTC. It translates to CARTGLVPANEQFF.

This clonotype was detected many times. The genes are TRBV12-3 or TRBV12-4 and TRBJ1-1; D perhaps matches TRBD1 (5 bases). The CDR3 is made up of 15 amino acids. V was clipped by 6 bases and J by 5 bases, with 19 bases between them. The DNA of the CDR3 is TGTGCCAGCAGCCGCCGGGGACTAAAGAGGACTGAAGCTTTCTTT. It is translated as CASSRRGLKRTEAFF.

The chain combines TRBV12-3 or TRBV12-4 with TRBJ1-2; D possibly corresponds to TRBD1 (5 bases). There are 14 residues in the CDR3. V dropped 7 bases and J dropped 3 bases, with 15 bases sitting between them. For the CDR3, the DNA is TGTGCCAGCACCCCCCAGGGACCCTACTATGGCTACACCTTC. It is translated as CASTPQGPYYGYTF.

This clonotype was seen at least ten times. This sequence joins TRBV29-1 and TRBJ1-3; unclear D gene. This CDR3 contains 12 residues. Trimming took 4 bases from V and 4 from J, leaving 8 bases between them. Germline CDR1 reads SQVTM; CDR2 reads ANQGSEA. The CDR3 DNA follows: TGCAGCGTTGGGATTTACGGAAACACCATATATTTT. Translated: CSVGIYGNTIYF.

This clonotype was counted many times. As DNA, the CDR3 is TGCAGCGTAAAACAGGGGAGCAATCAGCCCCAGCATTTT. This translates into CSVKQGSNQPQHF. The chain is built from TRBV29-1 and TRBJ1-5, with 7 nucleotides matching TRBD1. The CDR3 length is 13 residues. With 6 bases clipped from V and 1 base from J, the junction kept 3 bases outside the gene matches. Germline V gene sequence: CDR1 SQVTM, CDR2 ANQGSEA.

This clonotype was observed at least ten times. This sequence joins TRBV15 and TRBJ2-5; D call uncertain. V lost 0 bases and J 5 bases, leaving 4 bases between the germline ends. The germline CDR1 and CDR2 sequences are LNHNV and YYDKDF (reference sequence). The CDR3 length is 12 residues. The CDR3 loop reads CATSRDWETQYF. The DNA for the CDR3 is TGTGCCACCAGCAGAGATTGGGAGACCCAGTACTTC.

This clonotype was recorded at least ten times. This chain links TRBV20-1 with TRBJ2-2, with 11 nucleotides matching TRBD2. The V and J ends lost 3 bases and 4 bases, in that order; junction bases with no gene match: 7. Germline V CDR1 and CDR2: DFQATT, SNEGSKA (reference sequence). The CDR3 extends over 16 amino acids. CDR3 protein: CSASTSGSGGTGELFF. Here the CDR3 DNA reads TGCAGTGCTAGTACTAGCGGGAGTGGAGGCACCGGGGAGCTGTTTTTT.

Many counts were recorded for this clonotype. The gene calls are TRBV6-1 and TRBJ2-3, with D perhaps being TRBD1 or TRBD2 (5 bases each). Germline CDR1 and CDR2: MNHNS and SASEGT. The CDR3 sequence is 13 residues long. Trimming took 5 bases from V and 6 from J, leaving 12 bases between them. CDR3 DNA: TGTGCCAGCAGTTGGACTGGGGCGGATACGCAGTATTTT. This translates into CASSWTGADTQYF.

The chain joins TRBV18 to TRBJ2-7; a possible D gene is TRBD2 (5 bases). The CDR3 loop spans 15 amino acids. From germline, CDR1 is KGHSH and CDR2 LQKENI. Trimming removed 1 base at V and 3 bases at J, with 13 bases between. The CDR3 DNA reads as TGTGCCAGCTCACCACGGAGCAGCGGTTACTACGAGCAGTACTTC. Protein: CASSPRSSGYYEQYF.

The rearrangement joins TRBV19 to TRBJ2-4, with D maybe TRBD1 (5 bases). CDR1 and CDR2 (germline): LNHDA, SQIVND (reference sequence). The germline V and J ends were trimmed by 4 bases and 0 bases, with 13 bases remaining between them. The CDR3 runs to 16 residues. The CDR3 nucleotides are TGTGCCAGTAGTAATGTAGGGGCTCTAGCCAAAAACATTCAGTACTTC. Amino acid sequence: CASSNVGALAKNIQYF.

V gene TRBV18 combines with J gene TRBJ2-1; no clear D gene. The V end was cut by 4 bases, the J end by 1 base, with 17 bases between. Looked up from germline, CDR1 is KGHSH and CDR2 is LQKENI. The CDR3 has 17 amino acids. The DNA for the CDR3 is TGTGCCAGCTCACTAGAGATTGGGGTCGCGTCCTACAATGAGCAGTTCTTC. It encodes CASSLEIGVASYNEQFF.

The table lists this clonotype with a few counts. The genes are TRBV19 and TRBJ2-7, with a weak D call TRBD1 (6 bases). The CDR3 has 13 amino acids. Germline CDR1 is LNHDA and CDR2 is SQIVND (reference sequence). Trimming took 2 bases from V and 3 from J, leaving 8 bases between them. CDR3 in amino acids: CASSIKDSYEQYF. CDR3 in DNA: TGTGCCAGTAGTATAAAGGACAGCTACGAGCAGTACTTC.